The 13 T cell receptor beta chains in this list originate from one sample, sequenced in a study of blood T cell repertoires in COVID-19. The repertoire was sequenced with immunoSEQ multiplex PCR; TCRdb's copy has only in-frame clones and lacks some. The sample records a few hundred thousand clones, around nine tenths being singletons. Material: PBMCs or T cells enriched from blood (not recorded which). The receptor source for this set is a woman between 25 and 40 years old who had recovered from COVID-19.

The chain uses TRBV6-2 or TRBV6-3 and TRBJ2-3, with D perhaps matching TRBD2 (6 bases). The CDR3 loop spans 12 amino acids. CDR1 is MNHEY and CDR2 is SVGEGT in the germline V gene. The V gene lost 5 bases and the J gene lost 4 bases, with 7 bases spanning the gap. Here the CDR3 reads CASSRLADTQYF. The DNA of the CDR3 is TGTGCCAGCAGTCGACTAGCAGATACGCAGTATTTT.

This chain links TRBV11-2 with TRBJ1-5, with unresolved D. The CDR3 is 14 residues long. The germline V gene encodes CDR1 SGHAT and CDR2 FQNNGV. Trimming pared 5 bases from V and 2 bases from J, leaving 10 bases between. This chain's CDR3 is CASSPLSGNQPQHF. In DNA form, the CDR3 reads TGTGCCAGCAGCCCCCTCTCCGGCAATCAGCCCCAGCATTTT.

The chain recombines TRBV3-1 (or the pseudogene TRBV3-2) with TRBJ2-7, with a weak D call TRBD1 (6 bases). Trimming removed 0 bases at V and 0 bases at J, with 9 bases between. Germline-derived CDR1 and CDR2 are LGHDT and YNNKEL (reference sequence). The CDR3 has 15 amino acids. The DNA for the CDR3 is TGTGCCAGCAGCCAAGATGGACAGCTCTCCTACGAGCAGTACTTC. It is translated as CASSQDGQLSYEQYF.

The chain uses TRBV12-3 or TRBV12-4 and TRBJ1-2; D possibly corresponds to TRBD1 (5 bases). The germline V and J ends were trimmed by 8 bases and 5 bases, with 15 bases remaining between them. This CDR3 spans 13 amino acids. The CDR3 coding sequence is TGTGCCAGCGCTTGGCAGGGTTGGTATGGCTACACCTTC. It encodes CASAWQGWYGYTF.

The chain employs TRBV5-4 and TRBJ2-3; TRBD2 matches at 8 bases. The V and J ends lost 4 bases and 6 bases, in that order; junction bases with no gene match: 10. The germline gives CDR1 SGHNT, CDR2 YYREEE (reference sequence). The CDR3 extends over 15 amino acids. CDR3: CASSPSGRGPDTQYF. CDR3 coding DNA: TGTGCCAGCAGCCCTAGCGGGCGGGGTCCGGATACGCAGTATTTT.

The CDR3 DNA sequence: TGTGCCAGCAGCAAAACAGGGGCACGTTTGGATACGCAGTATTTT. Its protein is CASSKTGARLDTQYF. V and J are TRBV6-5 and TRBJ2-3, with 7 positions matching TRBD1. Per the germline V gene, CDR1 is MNHEY and CDR2 is SVGAGI. CDR3 length: 15 amino acids. V trimming: 6 bases; J trimming: 6 bases; junction bases outside the gene matches: 12.

This chain joins TRBV6-2 or TRBV6-3 and TRBJ2-3; 14 positions agree with TRBD2. This CDR3 has 17 residues. The J segment lost 8 bases and the V segment lost 5 bases, leaving 12 bases of the junction unmatched. The germline V gene has CDR1 MNHEY and CDR2 SVGEGT. The CDR3 nucleotides read TGTGCCAGCAGTACATGGACTAGCGGGGGGCCCCTGGGTACGCAGTATTTT. It encodes CASSTWTSGGPLGTQYF.

This chain joins TRBV11-2 and TRBJ2-3, with D possibly matching TRBD1 (7 bases). V lost 5 bases and J 3 bases, leaving 15 bases between the germline ends. CDR1 and CDR2 (germline): SGHAT, FQNNGV. This CDR3 region has 15 residues. The CDR3 coding sequence is TGTGCCAGCAGCCTGGGGGGACAGCCAACAGATACGCAGTATTTT. Its translation: CASSLGGQPTDTQYF.

The chain links TRBV4-2 to TRBJ2-1; 8 positions agree with TRBD2. There are 17 residues in the CDR3. Germline-derived CDR1 and CDR2 are LGHNA and YNFKEQ. Trimming removed 0 bases from V and 3 bases from J; junction bases left unmatched: 7. CDR3 nucleotides: TGTGCCAGCAGCCAAGATGTCGCGGGGGGCTACTACAATGAGCAGTTCTTC. Its protein is CASSQDVAGGYYNEQFF.

The CDR3 spells CASSPQGNTGELFF. The CDR3 DNA follows: TGTGCCAGCAGTCCACAGGGGAACACCGGGGAGCTGTTTTTT. This chain joins TRBV27 and TRBJ2-2, with D possibly matching TRBD1 (6 bases). The CDR3 is 14 amino acids. Germline values: CDR1 MNHEY, CDR2 SMNVEV (reference sequence). V lost 5 bases and J 1 base, leaving 8 bases between the germline ends.

Only one count was recorded for this clone. The genes are TRBV11-2 and TRBJ2-3, with D possibly TRBD1 on 5 matching bases. The CDR3 spans 13 residues. CDR1 is SGHAT, CDR2 FQNNGV, per germline. Trimming removed 6 bases at V and 6 bases at J, with 13 bases between. This chain's CDR3 is CASREAGKDTQYF. The CDR3 nucleotides read TGTGCCAGCAGAGAGGCAGGGAAGGATACGCAGTATTTT.

This rearrangement joins TRBV13 to TRBJ2-6; D not resolved. Trimming removed 5 bases at V and 4 bases at J, with 12 bases between. Looked up from germline, CDR1 is PRHDT and CDR2 is FYEKMQ (reference sequence). The CDR3 extends over 15 amino acids. The CDR3, as DNA: TGTGCCAGCAGCCAAGACATCTCGGGGGCCAACGTCCTGACTTTC. This sequence encodes CASSQDISGANVLTF. The entire variable domain, with the rest obtained from reference TRBV13 and TRBJ2-6, is as follows: AAGVIQSPRHLIKEKRETATLKCYPIPRHDTVYWYQQGPGQDPQFLISFYEKMQSDKGSIPDRFSAQQFSDYHSELNMSSLELGDSALYFCASSQDISGANVLTFGAGSRLTVL.

This clone was observed a few times. The chain carries TRBV27 and TRBJ1-4; 7 nucleotides align to TRBD1. The CDR3 contains 14 residues. The germline V gene encodes CDR1 MNHEY and CDR2 SMNVEV (reference sequence). V dropped 5 bases and J dropped 7; count of bases not matched to a gene: 7. CDR3 loop: CASSQTGYFEKLFF. Written as DNA, the CDR3 is TGTGCCAGCAGTCAGACAGGGTATTTTGAAAAACTGTTTTTT.